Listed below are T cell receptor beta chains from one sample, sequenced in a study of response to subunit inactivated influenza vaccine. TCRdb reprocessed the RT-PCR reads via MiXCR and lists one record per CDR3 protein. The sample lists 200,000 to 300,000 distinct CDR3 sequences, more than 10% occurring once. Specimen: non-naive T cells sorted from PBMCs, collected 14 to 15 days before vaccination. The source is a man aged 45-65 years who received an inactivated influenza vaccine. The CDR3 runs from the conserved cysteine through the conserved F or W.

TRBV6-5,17,CASSLEGLAGGAYEQYF
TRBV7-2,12,CASSPGVGKQYF
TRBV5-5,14,CASSLWGQNQPQHF
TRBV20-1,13,CSATAGDPYEQYF
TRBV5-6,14,CASSLGGRYEKLFF
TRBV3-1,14,CASSPREHRETQYF
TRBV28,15,CASVRASSGANVLTF
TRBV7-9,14,CASSSGLAGYTQYF
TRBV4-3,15,CASSHNTGYTGELFF
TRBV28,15,CASSLIQGYTGELFF
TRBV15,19,CATSRDWASGATRTDTQYF
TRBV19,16,CASSTLVWGGNTEAFF
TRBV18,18,CASSPVTSGTSNTGELFF
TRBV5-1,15,CASSLTDSIFYEQYF
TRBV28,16,CASSLAERRVGNEQFF
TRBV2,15,CASSRQAGGTDTQYF
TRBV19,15,CASSPRQVVPGELFF
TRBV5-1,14,CASENRGGSNEQFF
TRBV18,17,CASSPLASGGATDTQYF
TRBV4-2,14,CASSQDRDRGETFF
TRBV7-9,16,CASSNGQGAYNSPLHF
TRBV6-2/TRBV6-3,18,CASLRTGLAGAGANVLTF
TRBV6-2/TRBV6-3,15,CASSLQGTDLGPQHF
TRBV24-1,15,CATGTAGGTLETQYF
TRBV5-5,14,CASTGAANTGELFF
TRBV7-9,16,CASSLELRAYSYEQYF
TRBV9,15,CASSVAGGATGELFF